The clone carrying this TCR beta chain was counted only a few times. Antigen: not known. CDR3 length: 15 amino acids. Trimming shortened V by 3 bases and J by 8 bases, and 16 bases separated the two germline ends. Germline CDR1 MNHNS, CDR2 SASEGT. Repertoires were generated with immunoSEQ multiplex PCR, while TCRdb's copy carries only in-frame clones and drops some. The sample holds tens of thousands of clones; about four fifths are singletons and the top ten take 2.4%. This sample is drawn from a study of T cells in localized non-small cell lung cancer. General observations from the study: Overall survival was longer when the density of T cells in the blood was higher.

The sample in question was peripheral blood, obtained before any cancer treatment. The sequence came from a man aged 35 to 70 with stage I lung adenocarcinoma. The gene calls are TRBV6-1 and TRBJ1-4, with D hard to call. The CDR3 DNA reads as TGTGCCAGCAGTGAGTGGTATTACAGAAGCGAAAAACTGTTTTTT. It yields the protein CASSEWYYRSEKLFF.